The 10 T cell receptor beta chains in this list originate from one sample, sequenced in a study of blood T cell repertoires in COVID-19. Sequencing used immunoSEQ multiplex PCR; TCRdb keeps in-frame clones, though not all of them. The sample contains around 380,000 clones, about 80% of which appear only once. Input material: peripheral blood. The receptors shown here come from a human donor with acute or convalescent COVID-19. The donor label of this sample is uncertain.

The chain employs TRBV3-1 (or the pseudogene TRBV3-2) and TRBJ2-6; 8 nucleotides line up with TRBD1. This CDR3 comprises 16 residues. The germline V gene encodes CDR1 LGHDT and CDR2 YNNKEL (reference sequence). After removal of 4 bases from V and 0 bases from J, the junction contained 2 bases not matched to a gene. The CDR3 DNA is TGTGCCAGCAGCCGAGGGACAGGCTCTGGGGCCAACGTCCTGACTTTC. It codes for CASSRGTGSGANVLTF.

The chain is built from TRBV6-5 and TRBJ1-2; maybe TRBD1 (6 bases). The CDR3 length is 14 residues. The V gene lost 0 bases and the J gene lost 8 bases, with 13 bases spanning the gap. Looked up from germline, CDR1 is MNHEY and CDR2 is SVGAGI. The CDR3 region is CASSYSAGAQGYTF. For the CDR3, the DNA is TGTGCCAGCAGTTACTCGGCAGGGGCGCAGGGCTACACCTTC.

This clone was counted a few times. The chain employs TRBV6-1 and TRBJ1-1; the match to TRBD1 covers 7 bases. This CDR3 region has 15 residues. With V trimmed by 2 bases and J by 8 bases, 11 bases remained unmatched. Germline assignment: CDR1 MNHNS and CDR2 SASEGT. The CDR3: CASSEMTTGKLEAFF. CDR3 coding DNA: TGTGCCAGCAGTGAAATGACGACAGGGAAACTCGAAGCTTTCTTT.

The gene calls are TRBV19 and TRBJ1-1; 7 nucleotides align to TRBD1. Trimming cost V 10 bases and J 1 base; bases outside gene matches: 9. Germline-derived CDR1 and CDR2 are LNHDA and SQIVND (reference sequence). The CDR3 length is 14 residues. Here the CDR3 reads CATRQGTQNTEAFF. The CDR3 region has the DNA TGTGCCACCCGACAGGGTACACAGAACACTGAAGCTTTCTTT.

The gene calls are TRBV10-3 and TRBJ2-1; 9 bases match TRBD1. CDR3 size: 17 residues. The J segment lost 5 bases and the V segment lost 0 bases, leaving 8 bases of the junction unmatched. Germline lookup yields CDR1 ENHRY and CDR2 SYGVKD. The CDR3 loop reads CAISESIGTGQNNEQFF. CDR3 DNA sequence: TGTGCCATCAGTGAGTCGATTGGGACAGGGCAGAACAATGAGCAGTTCTTC.

The chain links TRBV5-1 to TRBJ2-7; TRBD1 might be the D (5 bases). CDR1 SGHRS and CDR2 YFSETQ come from the germline V gene. CDR3 size: 13 residues. V was shortened by 7 bases and J by 0 bases, with 11 bases between the two germline ends. The CDR3 protein is CASVGDSSYEQYF. Written as DNA, the CDR3 is TGCGCCAGCGTCGGAGACAGCTCCTACGAGCAGTACTTC. Complete variable domain (other parts from reference TRBV5-1 and TRBJ2-7): KAGVTQTPRYLIKTRGQQVTLSCSPISGHRSVSWYQQTPGQGLQFLFEYFSETQRNKGNFPGRFSGRQFSNSRSEMNVSTLELGDSALYLCASVGDSSYEQYFGPGTRLTVT.

This clone was observed once. The chain has TRBV5-1 and TRBJ2-1; 7 nucleotides line up with TRBD2. Germline V gives CDR1 SGHRS, CDR2 YFSETQ. Germline trimming cut 3 bases from V and 5 bases from J; bases unmatched to any gene: 14. The CDR3 length is 17 residues. The DNA for the CDR3 is TGCGCCAGCAGCTCGGGCCTGACTAGCTCGATTCACAATGAGCAGTTCTTC. As protein: CASSSGLTSSIHNEQFF.

The rearrangement links TRBV30 to TRBJ1-2; 11 nucleotides line up with TRBD1. Germline V gene sequence: CDR1 GTSNPN, CDR2 SVGIG (reference sequence). The CDR3 runs 19 residues. The ends lost 0 bases at V and 2 bases at J; junction bases unmatched: 14. CDR3 protein: CAWSVRVGQGARPNYGYTF. CDR3 bases: TGTGCCTGGAGTGTACGGGTTGGACAGGGGGCTAGGCCAAACTATGGCTACACCTTC.

This clone was observed a single time. The V and J genes are TRBV11-2 and TRBJ2-3; D gene unclear. CDR3 length: 12 residues. V was trimmed by 6 bases and J by 6 bases, leaving 10 bases between them. Germline-derived CDR1 and CDR2 are SGHAT and FQNNGV. This CDR3 reads CASRRLSDTQYF. CDR3 DNA sequence: TGTGCCAGCAGGCGACTGTCGGATACGCAGTATTTT. The variable domain in full, completed from reference TRBV11-2 and TRBJ2-3, reads EAGVAQSPRYKIIEKRQSVAFWCNPISGHATLYWYQQILGQGPKLLIQFQNNGVVDDSQLPKDRFSAERLKGVDSTLKIQPAKLEDSAVYLCASRRLSDTQYFGPGTRLTVL.

The chain has TRBV7-6 and TRBJ2-5, with 11 bases matching TRBD1. Germline V gene sequence: CDR1 SGHVS, CDR2 FNYEAQ. CDR3 length: 15 residues. The V and J ends lost 5 bases and 5 bases, in that order; junction bases with no gene match: 7. The CDR3 protein is CASSPGQGVVETQYF. In DNA, the CDR3 is TGTGCCAGCAGCCCGGGACAGGGGGTGGTGGAGACCCAGTACTTC. Full variable domain (remainder filled in from reference TRBV7-6 and TRBJ2-5): GAGVSQSPRYKVTKRGQDVALRCDPISGHVSLYWYRQALGQGPEFLTYFNYEAQQDKSGLPNDRFSAERPEGSISTLTIQRTEQRDSAMYRCASSPGQGVVETQYFGPGTRLLVL.